Presented here are 14 T cell receptor beta chains from one specimen sequenced in a study of T cells expressing NK-cell markers. No DNA is given; TCRdb re-called the 5' RACE reads and lists each CDR3 protein once. This sample's table has about 430,000 distinct CDR3 sequences. Sequenced input: blood T cells: a sorted CD56 or NKG2C T cell subset, CD4+ or CD8+ T cells, or bulk PBMC T cells (not recorded which). The receptors were sampled from a woman in her 50s in good health.

The chain uses TRBV12-3 or TRBV12-4 and TRBJ2-5. This CDR3 region has 13 residues. CDR3 in amino acids: CASSFPRTKTQYF.

The chain carries TRBV12-3 or TRBV12-4 and TRBJ2-6; the TCRdb call, TRBD1, lacks DNA for checking. The CDR3 consists of 18 residues. The CDR3 protein is CASSLSFTGGPGANVLTF.

The J gene is TRBJ1-4, the V gene TRBV6-6; there is no DNA to check the TCRdb D call of TRBD1. In germline, CDR1 is MNHNY, CDR2 SVGAGI (reference sequence). The CDR3 totals 15 residues. CDR3: CASSYSWGNNEKLFF.

This chain connects TRBV20-1 to TRBJ2-1; the TCRdb D gene call, TRBD1, has no DNA to confirm it. The CDR3 sequence is 12 residues long. Germline V lookup: CDR1 DFQATT, CDR2 SNEGSKA (reference sequence). The CDR3: CSANKGGNEQFF.

V is TRBV24-1 and J is TRBJ2-3; TCRdb picks TRBD2, but there is no DNA to check that call. The CDR3 covers 14 residues. Per the germline V gene, CDR1 is KGHDR and CDR2 is SFDVKD. CDR3 protein: CATGAGLDTDTQYF.

This chain connects TRBV5-1 to TRBJ1-2; absent DNA, TCRdb's TRBD1 call cannot be checked. This CDR3 has 15 residues. The V gene's germline CDR1 is SGHRS and CDR2 YFSETQ. The chain's CDR3 is CASSFSGREGDGYTF.

The CDR3 reads CSVGWLSSGPQETQYF. The V gene is TRBV29-1, the J gene TRBJ2-5; the D call of TRBD2 rests on TCRdb alone, since no DNA is present to check it. This CDR3 contains 16 residues. CDR1 is SQVTM and CDR2 is ANQGSEA in the germline V gene.

The V gene is TRBV29-1, the J gene TRBJ1-2; TCRdb's D call of TRBD1 is untestable without DNA. The CDR3 extends over 14 amino acids. The germline CDR1 and CDR2 sequences are SQVTM and ANQGSEA. The chain's CDR3 is CSVAGTGFNYGYTF.

This chain joins TRBV20-1 and TRBJ2-3; TCRdb's D call, TRBD2, is unchecked because there is no DNA. The CDR3 extends over 17 amino acids. CDR1 and CDR2 (germline): DFQATT, SNEGSKA (reference sequence). CDR3 protein: CSAGSPLAAWATDTQYF.

The chain joins TRBV29-1 to TRBJ2-3; TCRdb's D call of TRBD2 is untestable without DNA. Germline assignment: CDR1 SQVTM and CDR2 ANQGSEA. The CDR3 contains 13 residues. The CDR3 loop reads CSVGRAVTDTQYF.

The V and J genes are TRBV10-3 and TRBJ2-5; TCRdb's assignment of TRBD2 cannot be checked, as there is no DNA. Germline V CDR1 and CDR2: ENHRY, SYGVKD. The CDR3 consists of 13 residues. CDR3 amino acids: CAISEEEGETQYF.

The chain is built from TRBV6-5 and TRBJ2-3; TCRdb lists TRBD2, though no DNA is available to test this call. The CDR3 is 16 residues long. Germline CDR1 MNHEY, CDR2 SVGAGI. CDR3 region: CASSPGTRLLRDTQYF.

The chain is built from TRBV10-3 and TRBJ1-3; TCRdb indicates TRBD1, and absent DNA this call remains unverified. Per germline, CDR1 ENHRY and CDR2 SYGVKD. This CDR3 has 17 amino acids. The CDR3 loop reads CAISGEYRSHPGNTIYF.

The CDR3 loop is CASSSARGSADTQYF. The rearrangement uses TRBV6-6 and TRBJ2-3; TCRdb picks TRBD2, but there is no DNA to check that call. The germline CDR1 and CDR2 sequences are MNHNY and SVGAGI (reference sequence). The CDR3 runs to 15 residues.